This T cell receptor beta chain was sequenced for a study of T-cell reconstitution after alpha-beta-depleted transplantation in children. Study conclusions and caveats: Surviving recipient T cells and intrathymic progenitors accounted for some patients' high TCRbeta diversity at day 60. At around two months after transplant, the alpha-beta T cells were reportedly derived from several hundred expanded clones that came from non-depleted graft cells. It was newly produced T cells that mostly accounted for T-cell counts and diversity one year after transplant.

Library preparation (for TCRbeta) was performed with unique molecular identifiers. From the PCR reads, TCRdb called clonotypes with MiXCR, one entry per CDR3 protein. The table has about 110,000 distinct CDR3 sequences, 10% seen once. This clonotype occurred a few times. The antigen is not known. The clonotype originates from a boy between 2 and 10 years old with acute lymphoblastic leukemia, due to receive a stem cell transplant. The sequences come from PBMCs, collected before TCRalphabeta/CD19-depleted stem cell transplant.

The CDR3 DNA reads TGTGCCACCGGGGGGATCGAGCAGTACTTC. As protein: CATGGIEQYF. The J gene is TRBJ2-7, the V gene TRBV24-1, with a possible D match to TRBD2 (6 bases). This CDR3 contains 10 residues. V lost 9 bases and J lost 6, with 8 bases in between. Germline values: CDR1 KGHDR, CDR2 SFDVKD.